The next 25 T cell receptor beta chains were all read from a single sample in a study of blood T cells in healthy people across ages. The authors ran a second PCR of roughly 6 to 12 cycles using a sample-barcoded 5' primer and a J-beta primer mix. TCRdb reanalysed the 5' RACE reads using MiXCR and keeps one entry per CDR3 protein. The sample yields approximately 1,000,000 distinct CDR3 sequences, roughly two fifths seen once. The sample taken for sequencing was blood. These TCRs come from a man younger than 35 in good health.

This clonotype appeared a few times. The chain joins TRBV12-3 or TRBV12-4 to TRBJ2-3; perhaps TRBD2 as D (5 bases). The CDR3 has 15 amino acids. The V end lost 2 bases, the J end lost 2 bases, and 11 bases lay between the germline ends. CDR3 DNA sequence: TGTGCCAGCAGTTTATCGCTAGCATACACAGATACGCAGTATTTT. The encoded protein is CASSLSLAYTDTQYF.

With regard to this clonotype: One junction end does not reproduce the germline sequence, and a read error may be involved. The rearrangement uses TRBV20-1 and TRBJ1-2, with 7 positions matching TRBD1. The CDR3 is 14 amino acids. In germline, CDR1 is DFQATT, CDR2 SNEGSKA (reference sequence). CDR3 nucleotides: TGCACTGCTAGTAGGCAGGGGGTGCCCTATGGCTACACCTTC. Translation: CTASRQGVPYGYTF.

This clonotype has just a few counts. The rearrangement uses TRBV18 and TRBJ2-7; 7 nucleotides agree with TRBD2. Trimming cost V 3 bases and J 5 bases; bases outside gene matches: 13. CDR1 and CDR2 (germline): KGHSH, LQKENI. This CDR3 spans 16 amino acids. CDR3 protein: CASSPDSAGNYDEQYF. The CDR3 nucleotides read TGTGCCAGCTCACCCGATTCAGCGGGGAATTATGACGAGCAGTACTTC.

This clonotype was counted ten times or more. J is TRBJ2-5 and V is TRBV5-6; D is undetermined. The germline V gene encodes CDR1 SGHDT and CDR2 YYEEEE. V was clipped by 5 bases and J by 8 bases, with 10 bases between them. The CDR3 is made up of 11 amino acids. CDR3 DNA: TGTGCCAGCAGTTCACTGGGTACCCAGTACTTC. This translates into CASSSLGTQYF.

This clonotype has a handful of counts. This chain connects TRBV9 to TRBJ1-1; D may be TRBD1 (5 bases). The CDR3 is 12 residues long. Per germline, CDR1 SGDLS and CDR2 YYNGEE. Trimming left V 3 bases short and J 8 bases short, with 11 bases between. The chain's CDR3 is CASSGGGAEAFF. The CDR3 DNA reads as TGTGCCAGCAGCGGGGGAGGGGCGGAAGCTTTCTTT.

The sample holds a few counts of this clonotype. The rearrangement uses TRBV7-9 and TRBJ1-1; no firm D call. The CDR3 contains 13 residues. CDR1 is SEHNR and CDR2 is FQNEAQ in the germline V gene (reference sequence). V was clipped by 1 base and J by 7 bases, with 10 bases between them. Here the CDR3 reads CASSLVQSVEAFF. As DNA, the CDR3 is TGTGCCAGCAGCTTAGTCCAATCCGTTGAAGCTTTCTTT.

This rearrangement joins TRBV5-1 to TRBJ2-4; D unclear. V was pared by 0 bases and J by 3 bases, with 7 bases between. CDR1 and CDR2 from the germline V gene are SGHRS and YFSETQ. The CDR3 length is 14 residues. The CDR3 region is CASSLGEGKNIQYF. The CDR3 DNA reads as TGCGCCAGCAGCTTGGGGGAAGGCAAAAACATTCAGTACTTC.

This clonotype was counted once. The rearrangement links TRBV28 to TRBJ1-2, with 9 bases that match TRBD1. V shed 6 bases, J shed 1 base, and the junction held 9 bases outside the gene matches. CDR1 and CDR2 (germline): MDHEN, SYDVKM. The CDR3 contains 16 residues. The CDR3 DNA reads as TGTGCCAGCAGCCGAAACAGGGGGCGCCTTAACTATGGCTACACCTTC. This sequence encodes CASSRNRGRLNYGYTF.

There are a few counts of this clonotype. The chain recombines TRBV4-3 with TRBJ1-1; TRBD1 might be the D (6 bases). CDR1 is LGHNA and CDR2 is YSLEER in the germline V gene. Trimming removed 1 base from V and 5 bases from J, with 14 bases in between. This CDR3 contains 15 residues. The CDR3 protein is CASSQASTGRTEAFF. CDR3 nucleotides: TGCGCCAGCAGCCAAGCTTCCACAGGGAGAACTGAAGCTTTCTTT.

This clonotype was seen more than once but under ten times. The chain carries TRBV7-6 and TRBJ2-5, with a tentative D call TRBD1 (6 bases). Germline CDR1 is SGHVS and CDR2 is FNYEAQ. Trimming pared 3 bases from V and 4 bases from J, leaving 12 bases between. The CDR3 has 14 amino acids. For the CDR3, the DNA is TGTGCCAGCAGCTTTACAGGGTTAGGAGAGACCCAGTACTTC. It yields the protein CASSFTGLGETQYF.

This clonotype has a single count. The chain has TRBV29-1 and TRBJ1-2; 7 nucleotides match TRBD1. The CDR3 spans 14 residues. The V segment lost 0 bases and the J segment 4 bases; nucleotides outside the gene matches: 5. Germline values: CDR1 SQVTM, CDR2 ANQGSEA. The CDR3 DNA sequence: TGCAGCGTTGAAGATCGGGGACAGAGCTATGGCTACACCTTC. Protein: CSVEDRGQSYGYTF.

This clonotype was detected only a few times. This CDR3 reads CSVRGSEDTQYF. The CDR3 DNA is TGCAGCGTTCGAGGGTCTGAAGATACGCAGTATTTT. The chain joins TRBV29-1 to TRBJ2-3, with a weak D call TRBD2 (5 bases). CDR1 SQVTM and CDR2 ANQGSEA come from the germline V gene. The CDR3 covers 12 residues. Between the trimmed V and J ends, which lost 5 bases and 5 bases, there was a span of 11 bases.

This chain joins TRBV10-3 and TRBJ1-6; a weak D match, TRBD1 (5 bases). V lost 5 bases, J lost 7 bases, and 12 bases lay in between. The CDR3 is 14 amino acids. Germline loops: CDR1 ENHRY, CDR2 SYGVKD. The CDR3 DNA follows: TGTGCCATCAGTAACCGGGGCCCGAATTCACCCCTCCACTTT. Its protein is CAISNRGPNSPLHF.

This clonotype was counted between two and nine times. The gene calls are TRBV9 and TRBJ2-1; possible D gene TRBD1, 5 bases. This CDR3 is 12 amino acids long. The V end lost 3 bases, the J end lost 6 bases, and 7 bases lay between the germline ends. Germline CDR1 is SGDLS and CDR2 is YYNGEE. The CDR3 reads CASSGRVNEQFF. CDR3 nucleotide sequence: TGTGCCAGCAGCGGCAGGGTCAATGAGCAGTTCTTC.

This clonotype appeared a single time. The chain carries TRBV5-1 and TRBJ1-1, with TRBD1 matching over 8 bases. CDR1 and CDR2 from the germline V gene are SGHRS and YFSETQ. V shed 8 bases and J 0 bases; nucleotides not matched to a gene: 12. The CDR3 runs 16 residues. The CDR3 reads CASRLRQGFMNTEAFF. CDR3 DNA sequence: TGCGCCAGTAGATTGAGACAGGGGTTTATGAACACTGAAGCTTTCTTT.

Notes on this clonotype: This may arise from a read error, as a much more abundant clone is one base away. The chain is built from TRBV7-2 and TRBJ2-1; the D call may be TRBD1 or TRBD2 (5 bases each). The germline V gene has CDR1 SGHTA and CDR2 FQGNSA. Deletions cut 5 bases from V and 0 bases from J, with 11 bases between. CDR3 length: 15 amino acids. This CDR3 reads CASSEGPSSYNEQFF. The CDR3 DNA sequence: TGTGCCAGCAGCGAGGGACCGAGCTCCTACAATGAGCAGTTCTTC.

V is TRBV3-1 and J is TRBJ2-2; D possibly corresponds to TRBD2 (5 bases). From germline, CDR1 is LGHDT and CDR2 YNNKEL (reference sequence). CDR3 size: 15 residues. Deletions cut 0 bases from V and 3 bases from J, with 8 bases between. The CDR3 coding sequence is TGTGCCAGCAGCCAAGATCCCGGGGACACCGGGGAGCTGTTTTTT. Translation gives CASSQDPGDTGELFF.

The gene calls are TRBV20-1 and TRBJ1-1; D not certain. This CDR3 is built from 12 residues. Trimming removed 5 bases from V and 5 bases from J, with 12 bases in between. Looked up from germline, CDR1 is DFQATT and CDR2 is SNEGSKA (reference sequence). CDR3 coding DNA: TGCAGTGCTCCTTCCCAATTAACTGAAGCTTTCTTT. This codes for CSAPSQLTEAFF.

This clonotype was seen ten or more times. J is TRBJ2-3 and V is TRBV2; tentative D call: TRBD2 (6 bases). The CDR3 extends over 15 amino acids. The V end lost 8 bases, the J end lost 0 bases, and 15 bases lay between the germline ends. Germline CDR1 is SNHLY and CDR2 is FYNNEI. The CDR3 loop is CASLSRSGSTDTQYF. CDR3 in DNA: TGTGCCAGCCTCAGCCGTAGCGGTAGCACAGATACGCAGTATTTT.

The sample holds a few counts of this clonotype. This chain connects TRBV27 to TRBJ2-1; the match to TRBD1 covers 8 bases. Germline V CDR1 and CDR2: MNHEY, SMNVEV (reference sequence). V gave up 6 bases and J gave up 0 bases; unmatched junction bases: 10. CDR3 size: 17 residues. In DNA form, the CDR3 reads TGTGCCAGCAGCTCTTTCCCCGGGACAGGCTCCTACAATGAGCAGTTCTTC. Its protein product is CASSSFPGTGSYNEQFF.

J is TRBJ2-5 and V is TRBV13, with TRBD2 identical over 7 bases. The CDR3 runs to 14 residues. Germline V lookup: CDR1 PRHDT, CDR2 FYEKMQ (reference sequence). V lost 3 bases to trimming and J lost 3 bases; unmatched junction nucleotides: 4. The CDR3 sequence: CASSFRGEKETQYF. The CDR3 DNA reads TGTGCCAGCAGCTTTCGGGGGGAAAAAGAGACCCAGTACTTC. The full variable domain, rest sourced from reference TRBV13 and TRBJ2-5, is AAGVIQSPRHLIKEKRETATLKCYPIPRHDTVYWYQQGPGQDPQFLISFYEKMQSDKGSIPDRFSAQQFSDYHSELNMSSLELGDSALYFCASSFRGEKETQYFGPGTRLLVL.

This clonotype was seen only a few times. This chain joins TRBV20-1 and TRBJ2-1; 14 nucleotides agree with TRBD2. The end of the DNA aligns better with TRBJ2-7, so the J call may be wrong. The CDR3 extends over 20 amino acids. In germline, CDR1 is DFQATT, CDR2 SNEGSKA (reference sequence). CDR3 loop: CSARRNPGLAGDQYYNEQYF. CDR3 coding DNA: TGCAGTGCTAGACGTAATCCGGGACTAGCGGGGGACCAATACTACAATGAGCAGTACTTC.

This clonotype has only a few counts. The chain recombines TRBV6-2 or TRBV6-3 with TRBJ2-5; possible D gene TRBD2, 6 bases. Judging by the DNA end, TRBJ2-7 fits better; the J call may be wrong. Per the germline V gene, CDR1 is MNHEY and CDR2 is SVGEGT. The CDR3 has 13 residues. The CDR3 coding sequence is TGTGCCAGCGGCTTCGGGGGTACCTACGAGCAGTACTTC. Translating it yields CASGFGGTYEQYF.

This clonotype showed up just a few times. This chain links TRBV4-1 with TRBJ1-6; TRBD1 is a possible D gene (6 bases). V dropped 3 bases and J dropped 7 bases, with 10 bases sitting between them. CDR1 and CDR2 from the germline V gene are MGHRA and YSYEKL. The CDR3 covers 14 residues. The DNA of the CDR3 is TGCGCCAGCAGCCATCTAAGGGGGAATTCACCCCTCCACTTT. The encoded protein is CASSHLRGNSPLHF.

The J gene is TRBJ1-1, the V gene TRBV7-2; unclear D gene. Germline CDR1 SGHTA, CDR2 FQGNSA. Trimming pared 2 bases from V and 1 base from J, leaving 14 bases between. This CDR3 is built from 16 residues. As DNA, the CDR3 is TGTGCCAGCAGCTTATTCCCGAGACACCGGAACACTGAAGCTTTCTTT. Protein: CASSLFPRHRNTEAFF. The complete variable domain, with remaining parts taken from reference TRBV7-2 and TRBJ1-1, reads GAGVSQSPSNKVTEKGKDVELRCDPISGHTALYWYRQSLGQGLEFLIYFQGNSAPDKSGLPSDRFSAERTGGSVSTLTIQRTQQEDSAVYLCASSLFPRHRNTEAFFGQGTRLTVV.